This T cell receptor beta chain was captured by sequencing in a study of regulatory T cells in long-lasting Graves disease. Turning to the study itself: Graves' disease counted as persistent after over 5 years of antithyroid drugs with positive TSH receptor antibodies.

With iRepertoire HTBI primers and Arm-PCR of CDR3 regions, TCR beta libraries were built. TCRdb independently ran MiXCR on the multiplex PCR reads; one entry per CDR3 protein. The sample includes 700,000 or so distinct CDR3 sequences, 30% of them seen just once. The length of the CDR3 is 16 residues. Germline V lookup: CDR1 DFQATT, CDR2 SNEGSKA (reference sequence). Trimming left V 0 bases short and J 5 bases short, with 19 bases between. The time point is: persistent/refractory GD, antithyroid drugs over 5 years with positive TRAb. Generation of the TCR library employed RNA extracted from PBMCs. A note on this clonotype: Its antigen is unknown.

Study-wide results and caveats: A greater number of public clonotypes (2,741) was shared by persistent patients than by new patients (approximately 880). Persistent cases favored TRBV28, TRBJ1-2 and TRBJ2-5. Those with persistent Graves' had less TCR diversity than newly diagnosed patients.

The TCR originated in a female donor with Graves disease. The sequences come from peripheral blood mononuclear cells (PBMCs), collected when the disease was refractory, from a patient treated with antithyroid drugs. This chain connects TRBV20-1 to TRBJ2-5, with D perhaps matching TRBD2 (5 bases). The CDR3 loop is CSARDYSGPRGETQYF. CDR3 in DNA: TGCAGTGCTAGAGATTATTCCGGGCCGAGAGGGGAGACCCAGTACTTC.